This T cell receptor (beta chain) was sequenced in a study of shared clonotypes between healthy human individuals. V was cut by 5 bases and J by 0 bases, with 14 bases left in between. This CDR3 has 16 residues. Germline V gene lookup returns CDR1 SEHNR and CDR2 FQNEAQ (reference sequence). Comments on this clone: A far larger clone is off by one base, so a read error is likely.

Original methodology: ImmunoSEQ output lacked quality scores and full-length reads, limiting matched filtering. Generated by immunoSEQ multiplex PCR, the TCRdb table keeps only in-frame clones and is missing some. That table is the source of V, J and clone size, and D and trimming were worked out from the DNA. The table lists around 510,000 clones, around 78% of them singletons. Sequencing was performed on PBMCs. V and J are TRBV7-9 and TRBJ1-5; D gene unclear. This TCR derives from a woman aged 40 to 55 in good health. Some clones in this sample may be carry-over from other donors' samples. The CDR3 is CASSLSRSGSNQPQHF. Here the CDR3 DNA reads TGTGCCAGCAGCCTCTCCCGGAGCGGTAGCAATCAGCCCCAGCATTTT.